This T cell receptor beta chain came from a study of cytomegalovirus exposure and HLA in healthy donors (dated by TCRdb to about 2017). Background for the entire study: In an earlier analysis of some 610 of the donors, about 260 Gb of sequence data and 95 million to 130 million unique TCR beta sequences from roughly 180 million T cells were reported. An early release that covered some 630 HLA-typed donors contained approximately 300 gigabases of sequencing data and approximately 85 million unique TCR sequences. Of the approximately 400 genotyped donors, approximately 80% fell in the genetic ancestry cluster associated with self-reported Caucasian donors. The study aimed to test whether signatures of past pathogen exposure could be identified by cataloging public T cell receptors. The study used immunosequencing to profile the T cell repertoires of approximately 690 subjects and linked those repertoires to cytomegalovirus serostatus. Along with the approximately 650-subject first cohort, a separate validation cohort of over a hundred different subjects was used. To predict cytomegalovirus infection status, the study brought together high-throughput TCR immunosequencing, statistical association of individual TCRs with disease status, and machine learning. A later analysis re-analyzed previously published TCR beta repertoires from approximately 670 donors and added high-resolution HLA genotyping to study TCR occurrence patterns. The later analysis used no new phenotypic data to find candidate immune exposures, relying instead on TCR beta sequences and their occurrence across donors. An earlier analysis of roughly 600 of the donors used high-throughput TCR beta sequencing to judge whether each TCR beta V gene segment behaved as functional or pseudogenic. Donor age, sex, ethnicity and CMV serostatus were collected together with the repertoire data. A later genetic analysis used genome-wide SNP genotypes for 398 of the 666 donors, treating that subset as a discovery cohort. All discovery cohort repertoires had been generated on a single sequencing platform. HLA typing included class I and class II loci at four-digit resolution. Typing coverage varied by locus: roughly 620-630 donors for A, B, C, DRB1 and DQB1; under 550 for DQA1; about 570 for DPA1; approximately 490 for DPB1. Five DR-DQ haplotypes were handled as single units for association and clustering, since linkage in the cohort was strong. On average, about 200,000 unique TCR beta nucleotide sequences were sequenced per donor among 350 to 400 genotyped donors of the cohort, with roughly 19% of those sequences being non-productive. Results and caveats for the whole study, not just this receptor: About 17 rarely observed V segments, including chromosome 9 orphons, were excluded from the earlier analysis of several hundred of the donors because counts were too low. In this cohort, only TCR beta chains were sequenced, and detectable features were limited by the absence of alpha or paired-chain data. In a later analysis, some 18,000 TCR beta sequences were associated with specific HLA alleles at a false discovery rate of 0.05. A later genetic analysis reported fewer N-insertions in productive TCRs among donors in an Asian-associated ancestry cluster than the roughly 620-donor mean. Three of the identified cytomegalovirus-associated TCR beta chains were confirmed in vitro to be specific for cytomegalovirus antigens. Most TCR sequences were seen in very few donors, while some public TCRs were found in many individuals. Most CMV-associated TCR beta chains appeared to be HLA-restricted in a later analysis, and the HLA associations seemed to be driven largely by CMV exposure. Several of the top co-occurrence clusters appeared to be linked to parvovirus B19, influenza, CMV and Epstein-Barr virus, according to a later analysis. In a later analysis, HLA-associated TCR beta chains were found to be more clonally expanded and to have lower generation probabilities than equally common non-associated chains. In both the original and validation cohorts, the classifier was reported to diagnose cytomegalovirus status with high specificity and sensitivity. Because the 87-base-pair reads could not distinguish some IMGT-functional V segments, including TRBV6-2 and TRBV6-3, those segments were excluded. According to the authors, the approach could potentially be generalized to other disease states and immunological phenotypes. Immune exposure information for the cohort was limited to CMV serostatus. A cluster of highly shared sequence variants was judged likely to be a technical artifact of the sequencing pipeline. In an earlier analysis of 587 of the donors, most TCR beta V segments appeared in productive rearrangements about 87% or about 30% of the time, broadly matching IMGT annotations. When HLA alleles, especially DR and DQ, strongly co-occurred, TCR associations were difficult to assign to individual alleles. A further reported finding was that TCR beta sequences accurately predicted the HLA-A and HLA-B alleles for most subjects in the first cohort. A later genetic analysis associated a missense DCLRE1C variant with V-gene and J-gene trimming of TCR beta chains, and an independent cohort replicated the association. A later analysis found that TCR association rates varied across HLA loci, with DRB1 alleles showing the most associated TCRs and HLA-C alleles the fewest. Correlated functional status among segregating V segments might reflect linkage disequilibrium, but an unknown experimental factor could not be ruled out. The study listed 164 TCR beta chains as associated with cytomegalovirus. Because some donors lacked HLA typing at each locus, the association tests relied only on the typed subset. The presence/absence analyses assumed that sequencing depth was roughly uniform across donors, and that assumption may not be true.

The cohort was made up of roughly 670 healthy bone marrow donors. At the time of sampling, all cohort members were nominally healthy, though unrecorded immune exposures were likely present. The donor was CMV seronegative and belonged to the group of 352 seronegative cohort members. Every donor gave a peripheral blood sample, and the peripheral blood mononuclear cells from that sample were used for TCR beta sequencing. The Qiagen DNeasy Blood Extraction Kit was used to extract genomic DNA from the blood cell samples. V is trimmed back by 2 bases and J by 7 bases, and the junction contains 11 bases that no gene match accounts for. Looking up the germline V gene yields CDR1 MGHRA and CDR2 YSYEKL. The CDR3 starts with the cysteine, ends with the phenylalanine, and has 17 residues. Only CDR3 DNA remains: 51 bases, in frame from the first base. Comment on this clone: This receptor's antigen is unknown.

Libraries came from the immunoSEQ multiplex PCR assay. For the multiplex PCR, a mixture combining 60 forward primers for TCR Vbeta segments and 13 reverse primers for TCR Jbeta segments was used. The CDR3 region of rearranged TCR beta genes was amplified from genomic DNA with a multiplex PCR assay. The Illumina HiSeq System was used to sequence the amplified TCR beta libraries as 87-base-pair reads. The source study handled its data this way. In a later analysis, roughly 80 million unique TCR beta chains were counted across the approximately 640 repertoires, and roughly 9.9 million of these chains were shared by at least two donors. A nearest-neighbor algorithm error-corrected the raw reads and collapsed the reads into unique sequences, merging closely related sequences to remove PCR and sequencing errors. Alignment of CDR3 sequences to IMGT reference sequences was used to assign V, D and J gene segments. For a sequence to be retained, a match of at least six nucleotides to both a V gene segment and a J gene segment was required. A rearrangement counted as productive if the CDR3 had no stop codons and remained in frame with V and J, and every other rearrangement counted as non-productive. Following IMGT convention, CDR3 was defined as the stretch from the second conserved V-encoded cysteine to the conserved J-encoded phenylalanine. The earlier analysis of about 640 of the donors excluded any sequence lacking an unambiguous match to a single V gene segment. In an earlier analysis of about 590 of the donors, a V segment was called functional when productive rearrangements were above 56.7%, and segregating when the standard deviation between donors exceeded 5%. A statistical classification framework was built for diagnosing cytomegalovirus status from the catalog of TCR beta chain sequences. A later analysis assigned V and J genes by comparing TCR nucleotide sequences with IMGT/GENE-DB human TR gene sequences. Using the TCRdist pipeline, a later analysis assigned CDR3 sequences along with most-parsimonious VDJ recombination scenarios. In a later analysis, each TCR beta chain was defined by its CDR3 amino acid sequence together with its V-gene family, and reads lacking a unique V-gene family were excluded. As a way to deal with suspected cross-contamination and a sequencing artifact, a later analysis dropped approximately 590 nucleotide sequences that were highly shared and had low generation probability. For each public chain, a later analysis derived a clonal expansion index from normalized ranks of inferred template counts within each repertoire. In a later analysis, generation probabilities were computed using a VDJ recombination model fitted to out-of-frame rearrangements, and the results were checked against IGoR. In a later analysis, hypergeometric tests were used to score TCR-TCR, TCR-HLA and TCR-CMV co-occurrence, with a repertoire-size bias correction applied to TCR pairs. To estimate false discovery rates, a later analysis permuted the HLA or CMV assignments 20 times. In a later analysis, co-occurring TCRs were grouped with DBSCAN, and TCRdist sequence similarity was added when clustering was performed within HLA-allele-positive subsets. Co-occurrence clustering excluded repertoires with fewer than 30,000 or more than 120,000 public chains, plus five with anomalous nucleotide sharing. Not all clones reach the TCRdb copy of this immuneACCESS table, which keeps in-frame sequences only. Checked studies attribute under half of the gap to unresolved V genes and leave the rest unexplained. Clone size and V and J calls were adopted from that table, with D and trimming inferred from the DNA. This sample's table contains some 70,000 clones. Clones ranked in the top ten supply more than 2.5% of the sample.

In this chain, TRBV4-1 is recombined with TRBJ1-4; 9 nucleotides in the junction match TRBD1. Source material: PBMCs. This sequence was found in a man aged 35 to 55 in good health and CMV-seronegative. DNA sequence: TGCGCCAGCAGCCAACCTACAGGGGGCCGGGGGGGTGAAAAACTGTTTTTT. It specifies CASSQPTGGRGGEKLFF.